Listed below are T cell receptor beta chains from one sample, sequenced in a study of cytomegalovirus exposure and HLA in healthy donors. The repertoire was sequenced with immunoSEQ multiplex PCR; TCRdb's copy has only in-frame clones and lacks some. The profile shows around 180,000 clones, more than 75% of them singletons. Specimen: PBMCs. The receptors come from a woman aged 50 to 60 in good health and CMV-seronegative. Each CDR3 is given with its conserved first and last residue. A D gene is named only where the DNA matches it firmly. Some rows have no size entry. The others give once, few or many, or a class for an expanded clone.

d_call	v_call	clone_size	j_call	cdr3_nt	cdr3_aa
TRBD1	TRBV15	NA	TRBJ2-7	TGTGCCACCAGCAGAGAAGGGGGCCAATCGTACGAGCAGTACTTC	CATSREGGQSYEQYF
TRBD1	TRBV13	NA	TRBJ2-7	TGTGCCAGCAGCTTTGGGGACAGGGGTGACTACGAGCAGTACTTC	CASSFGDRGDYEQYF
TRBD1	TRBV19	NA	TRBJ2-7	TGTGCCAGTAGTTCTCCCCGGACAGGGGACTACGAGCAGTACTTC	CASSSPRTGDYEQYF
NA	TRBV2	NA	TRBJ2-7	TGTGCCAGCAGTGAGATATCCGCCTACGAGCAGTACTTC	CASSEISAYEQYF
TRBD2	TRBV5-1	once	TRBJ2-4	TGCGCCAGCAGCTTAGCGGGGGCAAACATTCAGTACTTC	CASSLAGANIQYF
TRBD2	TRBV4-3	NA	TRBJ2-3	TGCGCCAGCAGCCCCCTAGGGCGGGAGGGCGCAGATACGCAGTATTTT	CASSPLGREGADTQYF
NA	TRBV4-3	once	TRBJ1-2	TGCGCCAGCAGCCAAGAGTGGGAGAGACCCGTATTTGGTGGCTACACCTTC	CASSQEWERPVFGGYTF
NA	TRBV7-2	NA	TRBJ1-1	TGTGCCAGCAGCTTTGGGGGGGCGAGGTCTGAAGCTTTCTTT	CASSFGGARSEAFF
NA	TRBV7-9	NA	TRBJ1-3	TGTGCCAGCAGCTTAGTCTCCGGGACAACTGGAAACACCATATATTTT	CASSLVSGTTGNTIYF
NA	TRBV5-1	NA	TRBJ2-3	TGCGCCAGCAGCTTTCTCGGGAGTTACCCAGATACGCAGTATTTT	CASSFLGSYPDTQYF
TRBD2	TRBV11-1	few	TRBJ2-3	TGTGCCAGCAGCTTTTCCGCCGGGACTAGAGATACGCAGTATTTT	CASSFSAGTRDTQYF
NA	TRBV29-1	NA	TRBJ2-7	TGCAGCGTTAGGCCAGGGGGGTTCAACGAGCAGTACTTC	CSVRPGGFNEQYF
TRBD2	TRBV2	once	TRBJ2-1	TGTGCCAGCAGTGCAGTCAGCGGGAGGGCTAGCAATGAGCAGTTCTTC	CASSAVSGRASNEQFF
NA	TRBV5-1	NA	TRBJ2-7	TGCGCCAGCACCCAGAAAGGGCAGGGGCCCCTCGAGCAGTACTTC	CASTQKGQGPLEQYF
TRBD2	TRBV5-1	NA	TRBJ2-1	TGCGCCAGCAGAGGGGAGGGAGGGCCGCATGAGCAGTTCTTC	CASRGEGGPHEQFF
TRBD2	TRBV10-3	few	TRBJ2-3	TGTGCCATCAGGACTAGCGGGGGGGCAGATACGCAGTATTTT	CAIRTSGGADTQYF
TRBD1	TRBV5-1	once	TRBJ2-5	TGCGCCAGCAGCGTGAGACAGGGTGGGGAGACCCAGTACTTC	CASSVRQGGETQYF
TRBD1	TRBV6-5	once	TRBJ1-2	TGTGCCAGCAGTTACTTGGACAGGGGAGCCGGCTACACCTTC	CASSYLDRGAGYTF
TRBD1	TRBV6-5	NA	TRBJ2-7	TGTGCCACCTTAGCGGACAGGGGTAACGAGCAGTACTTC	CATLADRGNEQYF
TRBD2	TRBV29-1	many	TRBJ2-1	TGCAGCGCATCGGGACTAGCGGGGGGGCCTGATGAGCAGTTCTTC	CSASGLAGGPDEQFF
TRBD1	TRBV5-1	NA	TRBJ1-2	TGCGCCAGCAGCTTGAGTCGGGGACAGGGGTTTGGCTACACCTTC	CASSLSRGQGFGYTF
NA	TRBV7-3	NA	TRBJ1-2	TGTGCCAGCAGCTCGTCCGGGGGCTATGGCTACACCTTC	CASSSSGGYGYTF
TRBD1	TRBV2	NA	TRBJ1-1	TGTGCCAGCAGGGGGGACAGGAACACTGAAGCTTTCTTT	CASRGDRNTEAFF
TRBD2	TRBV9	NA	TRBJ2-2	TGTGCCAGCAGCGTAGCGGCGGGGGCGAACACCGGGGAGCTGTTTTTT	CASSVAAGANTGELFF
TRBD2	TRBV5-4	NA	TRBJ2-7	TGTGCCAGCAGCTTGGCCTTAAGCGGGAGGATGTACGAGCAGTACTTC	CASSLALSGRMYEQYF
NA	TRBV5-1	NA	TRBJ1-2	TGCGCCAGCAGCTTGGACAGGGCCTATGGCTACACCTTC	CASSLDRAYGYTF
TRBD1	TRBV4-3	NA	TRBJ1-4	TGCGCCAGCAGCCAGGAACCGACAGGGGGCGGTGAAAAACTGTTTTTT	CASSQEPTGGGEKLFF
NA	TRBV27	NA	TRBJ1-2	TGTGCCAGCAGTTCCGTTTTTAGTCCCTATGGCTACACCTTC	CASSSVFSPYGYTF
TRBD1	TRBV28	NA	TRBJ2-7	TGTGCCGGGTCGCCGGGACAGGGTAACCTGAACGAGCAGTACTTC	CAGSPGQGNLNEQYF
NA	TRBV11-2	once	TRBJ2-7	TGTGCCAGCAGCTTAGATACAAATTCCTACGAGCAGTACTTC	CASSLDTNSYEQYF
TRBD2	TRBV7-3	NA	TRBJ2-3	TGTGCCAGCAGCTCCCCCGGACTAGCGGGGGGTACAGATACGCAGTATTTT	CASSSPGLAGGTDTQYF
NA	TRBV28	NA	TRBJ1-2	TGTGCCATCCCGAGGGCGGGGGGCTATGGCTACACCTTC	CAIPRAGGYGYTF
NA	TRBV30	NA	TRBJ2-1	TGTGCCTGGAGGGACTACGGGAGAGGCGGTGAGCAGTTCTTC	CAWRDYGRGGEQFF
NA	TRBV7-9	few	TRBJ1-1	TGTGCCAGCATCCCAGCCCGGGGGAATACTGAAGCTTTCTTT	CASIPARGNTEAFF
NA	TRBV7-2	NA	TRBJ1-3	TGTGCCAGCAGCTCATTCGCGCCAGGCACCACCATATATTTT	CASSSFAPGTTIYF
NA	TRBV28	NA	TRBJ2-6	TGTGCCAGCAGTTCATACGGCTCTGGGGCCAACGTCCTGACTTTC	CASSSYGSGANVLTF
TRBD1	TRBV5-1	few	TRBJ1-2	TGCGCCAGCACCGAACAGGGGGCGGGCGGCTACACCTTC	CASTEQGAGGYTF
TRBD2	TRBV4-1	NA	TRBJ2-7	TGCGCCAGCAGCCCAGCGGGGGGGGGTTACGAGCAGTACTTC	CASSPAGGGYEQYF
NA	TRBV5-1	NA	TRBJ1-2	TGCGCCAGCAGCCCAGGGCACGGAGAAAACTATGGCTACACCTTC	CASSPGHGENYGYTF
NA	TRBV9	NA	TRBJ2-3	TGTGCCAGCAGCGTAGAAGCGAGAGCAGATACGCAGTATTTT	CASSVEARADTQYF
TRBD2	TRBV9	NA	TRBJ2-1	TGTGCCAGCAGTTACGGGACTATCGGTGATGAGCAGTTCTTC	CASSYGTIGDEQFF
NA	TRBV7-2	NA	TRBJ1-1	TGTGCCGGCAGCTCGGGTGGGAGGCGGAACACTGAAGCTTTCTTT	CAGSSGGRRNTEAFF
TRBD2	TRBV5-1	NA	TRBJ2-1	TGCGCCAGCAGCCGTACAGGGACTAGCGGGAGATCCTACAATGAGCAGTTCTTC	CASSRTGTSGRSYNEQFF
NA	TRBV6-8	NA	TRBJ1-1	TGTGCCAGCAGTTTTGAGAAGTCAGGGGAAGGTGCCACTGAAGCTTTCTTT	CASSFEKSGEGATEAFF
TRBD2	TRBV28	NA	TRBJ2-7	TGTGCCAGCACCCTAGCGGCTAGCGGGCTTAGCTCCTACGAGCAGTACTTC	CASTLAASGLSSYEQYF
TRBD1	TRBV7-3	few	TRBJ1-1	TGTGCCAGCAGCTTTTATGGGGACAGGGCTGAAGCTTTCTTT	CASSFYGDRAEAFF
TRBD1	TRBV19	NA	TRBJ2-7	TGTGCCAGTAGTTTAAAGGGACAGGGAGACTACGAGCAGTACTTC	CASSLKGQGDYEQYF
TRBD2	TRBV5-4	NA	TRBJ2-3	TGTGCCAGCAGCTTTGGCGGGAGGGCCGAAGATACGCAGTATTTT	CASSFGGRAEDTQYF
NA	TRBV5-1	few	TRBJ1-1	TGCGCCAGCAGCTTGTCCGGTGTTGAAGCTTTCTTT	CASSLSGVEAFF
NA	TRBV5-6	NA	TRBJ2-1	TGTGCCAGCAGCCGTGAAATACGGAGCGGCGATGAGCAGTTCTTC	CASSREIRSGDEQFF
NA	TRBV7-9	NA	TRBJ1-3	TGTGCCAGCAGTCCTCCTGGAAACACCATATATTTT	CASSPPGNTIYF
TRBD1	TRBV19	NA	TRBJ1-2	TGTGCCAGTAGCTTGAACAGGGGCGGTAGTGGCTACACCTTC	CASSLNRGGSGYTF
NA	TRBV19	once	TRBJ1-5	TGTGCCAGTAGTATAACAGGGAATCAGCCCCAGCATTTT	CASSITGNQPQHF
NA	TRBV6-1	once	TRBJ2-2	TGTGCCAGCAGTGGAGACAGGCCAACCGGGGAGCTGTTTTTT	CASSGDRPTGELFF